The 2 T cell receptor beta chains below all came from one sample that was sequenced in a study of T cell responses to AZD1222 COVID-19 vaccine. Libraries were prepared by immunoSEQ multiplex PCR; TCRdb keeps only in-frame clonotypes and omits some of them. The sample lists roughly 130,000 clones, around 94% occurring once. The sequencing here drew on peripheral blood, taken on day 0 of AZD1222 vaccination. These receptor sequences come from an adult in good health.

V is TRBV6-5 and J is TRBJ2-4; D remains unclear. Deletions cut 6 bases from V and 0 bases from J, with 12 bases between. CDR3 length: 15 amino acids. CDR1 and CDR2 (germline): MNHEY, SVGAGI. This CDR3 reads CASRDPQIAKNIQYF. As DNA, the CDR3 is TGTGCCAGCAGGGATCCACAGATAGCCAAAAACATTCAGTACTTC.

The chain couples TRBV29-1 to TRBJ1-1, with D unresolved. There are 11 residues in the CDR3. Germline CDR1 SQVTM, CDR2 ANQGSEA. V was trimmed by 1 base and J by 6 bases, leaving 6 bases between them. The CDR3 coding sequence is TGCAGCGTTGAAGGGCTATCTGAAGCTTTCTTT. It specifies CSVEGLSEAFF.